The 11 T cell receptor beta chains below were found in one sample sequenced in a study of CD8 T cells in ankylosing spondylitis. Overall study results and limits: In ankylosing spondylitis blood, a motif of seven or eight highly homologous TCR beta variants appeared characteristic.

A single record per CDR3 protein comes from TCRdb applying MiXCR to the 5' RACE reads. The sample holds roughly 400,000 distinct CDR3 sequences, about a fifth seen once. No antigen is known for these receptors. Sequenced input: blood, either unsorted or a sorted T cell fraction (not recorded which). Receptor source: a male donor with ankylosing spondylitis.

The J gene is TRBJ2-7, the V gene TRBV11-2, with TRBD1 as a possible D gene (6 bases). Germline CDR1 is SGHAT and CDR2 is FQNNGV. The CDR3 totals 15 residues. V lost 1 base and J lost 5, with 15 bases in between. CDR3 sequence: CASSLVGGRGDEQYF. Written as DNA, the CDR3 is TGTGCCAGCAGCTTAGTAGGGGGAAGGGGCGACGAGCAGTACTTC.

Only a few counts were recorded for this clonotype. V and J are TRBV4-3 and TRBJ2-7; maybe TRBD1 (6 bases). Trimming left V 1 base short and J 2 bases short, with 9 bases between. The CDR3 sequence is 14 residues long. Germline V lookup: CDR1 LGHNA, CDR2 YSLEER. The CDR3, as DNA: TGCGCCAGCAGCCAAGCCTGGGGGCCCTACGAGCAGTACTTC. Its translation is CASSQAWGPYEQYF.

For the CDR3, the DNA is TGTGCCAGCAGTTTACCCGGATACTCCTACGAGCAGTACTTC. Protein sequence: CASSLPGYSYEQYF. V is TRBV28 and J is TRBJ2-7; D remains ambiguous. Germline V CDR1 and CDR2: MDHEN, SYDVKM. This CDR3 spans 14 amino acids. The V end was cut by 2 bases, the J end by 0 bases, with 8 bases between.

The chain combines TRBV20-1 with TRBJ2-5, with D perhaps assigned TRBD1 or TRBD2 (5 bases each). The CDR3 is 12 residues long. V lost 5 bases and J lost 0, with 7 bases in between. In germline, CDR1 is DFQATT, CDR2 SNEGSKA (reference sequence). In DNA, the CDR3 is TGCAGTGCTTGGGACCACCAAGAGACCCAGTACTTC. This sequence encodes CSAWDHQETQYF.

This rearrangement joins TRBV5-6 to TRBJ1-6; no definite D call. V shed 0 bases and J shed 14 bases, with 12 bases lying between them. From germline, CDR1 is SGHDT and CDR2 YYEEEE. The CDR3 sequence is 13 residues long. The CDR3: CASSLDTNRALHF. In DNA form, the CDR3 reads TGTGCCAGCAGCTTGGACACTAATCGGGCCCTCCACTTT.

V and J are TRBV4-2 and TRBJ1-6; D remains unclear. V was trimmed by 0 bases and J by 8 bases, leaving 14 bases between them. Germline loops: CDR1 LGHNA, CDR2 YNFKEQ. This CDR3 contains 16 residues. The CDR3 loop is CASSQDLPHDDSPLHF. In DNA, the CDR3 is TGTGCCAGCAGCCAAGATCTTCCCCACGACGATTCACCCCTCCACTTT.

The DNA of the CDR3 is TGTGCCAGCACCCGACTAGCGGGAGTCACGGAGCAGTTCTTC. This encodes CASTRLAGVTEQFF. The chain couples TRBV12-3 or TRBV12-4 to TRBJ2-1, with TRBD2 identical over 12 bases. The CDR3 is 14 amino acids. J gave up 10 bases and V 7 bases, and 8 bases lay outside the gene matches.

This sequence joins TRBV28 and TRBJ2-7; a weak D match, TRBD1 (5 bases). This CDR3 is built from 14 residues. V was cut by 6 bases and J by 9 bases, with 21 bases left in between. Germline CDR1 and CDR2: MDHEN and SYDVKM. The CDR3 region has the DNA TGTGCCAGCAGCCAGACAGTTATCGCCCTTGTGCAGTACTTC. It is translated as CASSQTVIALVQYF.

This chain uses TRBV20-1 with TRBJ2-7, with 7 bases matching TRBD1. Germline V CDR1 and CDR2: DFQATT, SNEGSKA (reference sequence). V lost 6 bases and J lost 0; bases outside the gene matches: 5. The length of the CDR3 is 13 residues. CDR3 in DNA: TGCAGTGCCGACCGGGACAGCTCCTACGAGCAGTACTTC. This codes for CSADRDSSYEQYF.

The chain links TRBV28 to TRBJ2-1; 7 bases are a match to TRBD2. Unmatched junction bases numbered 4, after V lost 6 bases and J lost 8 bases. In germline, CDR1 is MDHEN, CDR2 SYDVKM. CDR3 size: 12 residues. DNA of the CDR3: TGTGCCAGCAGGGTGACTAGCCATGAGCAGTTCTTC. It codes for CASRVTSHEQFF.

This clonotype came up a few times. The gene calls are TRBV7-9 and TRBJ2-2; 8 bases are a match to TRBD2. Germline CDR1 SEHNR, CDR2 FQNEAQ (reference sequence). This CDR3 contains 16 residues. The V segment lost 1 base and the J segment 0 bases; nucleotides outside the gene matches: 1. CDR3 DNA: TGTGCCAGCAGCTTAGGTAGCGGGACGAACACCGGGGAGCTGTTTTTT. Translation: CASSLGSGTNTGELFF.